These 22 T cell receptor beta chains share one sample of origin, sequenced in a study of T cell responses to AZD1222 COVID-19 vaccine. The method was immunoSEQ multiplex PCR; TCRdb's version includes in-frame clones alone and lacks a portion of them. The sample holds about 69,000 clones, approximately 87% seen once. The sequenced sample was peripheral blood, obtained 28 days after the second AZD1222 dose. These receptors came from an adult who received the AZD1222 COVID-19 vaccine.

V and J are TRBV5-4 and TRBJ2-3; 11 bases line up with TRBD2. The CDR3 is 15 amino acids. V trimming: 5 bases; J trimming: 2 bases; junction bases outside the gene matches: 4. CDR1 SGHNT and CDR2 YYREEE come from the germline V gene (reference sequence). The CDR3, as DNA: TGTGCCAGCAGTCTAGCGGGGGGCTACACAGATACGCAGTATTTT. Its protein product is CASSLAGGYTDTQYF.

The chain joins TRBV19 to TRBJ2-5; the match to TRBD2 covers 8 bases. The CDR3 extends over 15 amino acids. Germline lookup yields CDR1 LNHDA and CDR2 SQIVND (reference sequence). V was pared by 4 bases and J by 0 bases, with 4 bases of the junction left unmatched. CDR3 region: CASSTQREYQETQYF. The DNA for the CDR3 is TGTGCCAGTAGTACCCAGCGGGAGTACCAAGAGACCCAGTACTTC.

V is TRBV10-3 and J is TRBJ1-1, with TRBD1 matching over 7 bases. This CDR3 region has 15 residues. Germline V gene lookup returns CDR1 ENHRY and CDR2 SYGVKD. The V and J ends lost 3 bases and 0 bases, in that order; junction bases with no gene match: 4. The CDR3 protein is CAISDAGQMNTEAFF. CDR3 sequence (DNA): TGTGCCATCAGTGATGCGGGACAGATGAACACTGAAGCTTTCTTT.

The V and J genes are TRBV5-1 and TRBJ2-1; either TRBD1 or TRBD2 may fit D (5 bases each). Germline V gene data show CDR1 as SGHRS and CDR2 as YFSETQ. V was clipped by 0 bases and J by 7 bases, with 5 bases between them. The CDR3 has 12 residues. CDR3 nucleotides: TGCGCCAGCAGCTTGGGGGGGAATGAGCAGTTCTTC. It specifies CASSLGGNEQFF.

The V gene is TRBV29-1, the J gene TRBJ2-7, with 7 nucleotides matching TRBD2. The CDR3 covers 14 residues. Germline values: CDR1 SQVTM, CDR2 ANQGSEA. J gave up 4 bases and V 6 bases, and 12 bases lay outside the gene matches. The CDR3 DNA reads as TGCAGCGTGGGCTCGGGGGGATCGATATACGAGCAGTACTTC. Translating gives CSVGSGGSIYEQYF.

The gene calls are TRBV11-3 and TRBJ1-2, with D maybe TRBD1 (5 bases). The CDR3 totals 17 residues. Trimming shortened V by 1 base and J by 4 bases, and 19 bases separated the two germline ends. The germline V gene has CDR1 SGHNT and CDR2 YENEEA. Here the CDR3 reads CASSLVRITGLTYGYTF. The CDR3 DNA follows: TGTGCCAGCAGCTTAGTAAGGATCACGGGACTTACCTATGGCTACACCTTC.

This clone came up once. The chain has TRBV18 and TRBJ1-5; D possibly corresponds to TRBD1 (6 bases). CDR3 length: 14 residues. Germline V gives CDR1 KGHSH, CDR2 LQKENI. V was cut by 2 bases and J by 4 bases, with 9 bases left in between. The CDR3 nucleotides are TGTGCCAGCTCACCAAACCAGGGGAATCAGCCCCAGCATTTT. Translating it yields CASSPNQGNQPQHF. Filled out from reference TRBV18 and TRBJ1-5, the complete variable domain reads NAGVMQNPRHLVRRRGQEARLRCSPMKGHSHVYWYRQLPEEGLKFMVYLQKENIIDESGMPKERFSAEFPKEGPSILRIQQVVRGDSAAYFCASSPNQGNQPQHFGDGTRLSIL.

The genes are TRBV6-5 and TRBJ1-1; D gene ambiguous. Germline CDR1 reads MNHEY; CDR2 reads SVGAGI. Trimming took 7 bases from V and 8 from J, leaving 17 bases between them. The CDR3 totals 13 residues. CDR3 sequence reads: CASIPAGGREAFF. The DNA for the CDR3 is TGTGCCAGCATCCCGGCGGGCGGGAGAGAAGCTTTCTTT.

The chain has TRBV19 and TRBJ1-5; no firm D call. CDR3 size: 17 residues. Deletions cut 5 bases from V and 2 bases from J, with 19 bases between. Germline CDR1 reads LNHDA; CDR2 reads SQIVND (reference sequence). The CDR3 loop is CASSPLLGPQGNQPQHF. Here the CDR3 DNA reads TGTGCCAGTAGTCCCCTTTTAGGCCCGCAGGGCAATCAGCCCCAGCATTTT.

This sequence joins TRBV11-3 and TRBJ2-5; 9 bases are shared with TRBD2. The CDR3 totals 17 residues. Trimming cost V 0 bases and J 1 base; bases outside gene matches: 6. CDR1 and CDR2 from the germline V gene are SGHNT and YENEEA. The CDR3 region has the DNA TGTGCCAGCAGCTTAGATGAAGTAGCGGGGGTCCAAGAGACCCAGTACTTC. This sequence encodes CASSLDEVAGVQETQYF. Based on the CDR3 plus reference TRBV11-3 and TRBJ2-5, the full variable domain is EAGVVQSPRYKIIEKKQPVAFWCNPISGHNTLYWYLQNLGQGPELLIRYENEEAVDDSQLPKDRFSAERLKGVDSTLKIQPAELGDSAVYLCASSLDEVAGVQETQYFGPGTRLLVL.

The chain recombines TRBV5-4 with TRBJ2-1; tentative D call: TRBD1 (6 bases). Germline V gene data show CDR1 as SGHNT and CDR2 as YYREEE (reference sequence). The CDR3 runs 13 residues. V was trimmed by 4 bases and J by 8 bases, leaving 13 bases between them. CDR3 region: CASSTEQGYEQFF. The CDR3 DNA is TGTGCCAGCAGCACCGAACAGGGCTATGAGCAGTTCTTC.

This sequence joins TRBV7-6 and TRBJ2-5; 7 bases align to TRBD2. Per germline, CDR1 SGHVS and CDR2 FNYEAQ. CDR3 size: 15 residues. The J segment lost 2 bases and the V segment lost 5 bases, leaving 8 bases of the junction unmatched. The CDR3 sequence: CASSVPRGLQETQYF. The CDR3 coding sequence is TGTGCCAGCAGCGTACCTCGGGGACTACAAGAGACCCAGTACTTC. Full variable domain (outside the CDR3, taken from reference TRBV7-6 and TRBJ2-5): GAGVSQSPRYKVTKRGQDVALRCDPISGHVSLYWYRQALGQGPEFLTYFNYEAQQDKSGLPNDRFSAERPEGSISTLTIQRTEQRDSAMYRCASSVPRGLQETQYFGPGTRLLVL.

This chain uses TRBV25-1 with TRBJ2-1, with TRBD1 matching 7 bases. The CDR3 extends over 14 amino acids. Germline values: CDR1 MGHDK, CDR2 SYGVNS. J gave up 8 bases and V 2 bases, and 6 bases lay outside the gene matches. The DNA of the CDR3 is TGTGCCAGCAGTGAAGCGACAGGGACGTATGAGCAGTTCTTC. Translating it yields CASSEATGTYEQFF.

The chain links TRBV18 to TRBJ2-7, with no clear D. Per germline, CDR1 KGHSH and CDR2 LQKENI. This CDR3 has 13 amino acids. The V end was cut by 2 bases, the J end by 0 bases, with 5 bases between. The CDR3 loop is CASSPGSSYEQYF. The CDR3 DNA follows: TGTGCCAGCTCACCAGGCAGCTCCTACGAGCAGTACTTC.

The chain is built from TRBV18 and TRBJ1-2; D call uncertain. CDR3 length: 13 amino acids. V was trimmed by 3 bases and J by 7 bases, leaving 12 bases between them. CDR1 and CDR2 (germline): KGHSH, LQKENI. The CDR3 here is CASSPPDSPGYTF. Here the CDR3 DNA reads TGTGCCAGCTCACCCCCGGATAGCCCTGGCTACACCTTC.

The chain recombines TRBV7-8 with TRBJ2-1, with 13 bases that match TRBD2. V dropped 4 bases and J dropped 4; count of bases not matched to a gene: 4. CDR3 length: 16 residues. Germline lookup yields CDR1 SGHVS and CDR2 FQNEAQ. CDR3 amino acids: CASSSPGLAGYNEQFF. In nucleotides, the CDR3 is TGTGCCAGCAGCTCCCCGGGACTAGCGGGGTACAATGAGCAGTTCTTC.

The sample holds a few counts of this clone. The chain uses TRBV10-3 and TRBJ2-2, with 10 nucleotides matching TRBD1. V shed 1 base and J 5 bases; nucleotides not matched to a gene: 4. In germline, CDR1 is ENHRY, CDR2 SYGVKD. The CDR3 extends over 16 amino acids. The CDR3 spells CAISELGQGITGELFF. The DNA for the CDR3 is TGTGCCATCAGTGAGTTGGGACAGGGGATTACCGGGGAGCTGTTTTTT.

The J gene is TRBJ1-5, the V gene TRBV18; 7 nucleotides line up with TRBD1. Trimming at V came to 3 bases and at J to 2 bases, leaving 1 base not matched to a gene. The CDR3 length is 14 residues. Germline CDR1 is KGHSH and CDR2 is LQKENI. The CDR3 DNA follows: TGTGCCAGCTCACCCGACAGGGGCAATCAGCCCCAGCATTTT. Its translation: CASSPDRGNQPQHF.

The chain links TRBV29-1 to TRBJ2-1, with 14 positions matching TRBD2. The CDR3 is 15 residues long. In germline, CDR1 is SQVTM, CDR2 ANQGSEA. V was pared by 7 bases and J by 6 bases, with 8 bases of the junction left unmatched. CDR3: CSAGLAGGGLNEQFF. CDR3 sequence (DNA): TGCAGCGCCGGACTAGCGGGAGGCGGCCTCAATGAGCAGTTCTTC.

The chain links TRBV19 to TRBJ2-3, with D uncertain. This CDR3 is 12 amino acids long. Germline V gene data show CDR1 as LNHDA and CDR2 as SQIVND (reference sequence). Trimming removed 8 bases at V and 3 bases at J, with 9 bases between. CDR3 nucleotides: TGTGCCAGTGGGTACACGACAGATACGCAGTATTTT. This encodes CASGYTTDTQYF.

This rearrangement joins TRBV27 to TRBJ2-1; 9 bases agree with TRBD2. V gave up 7 bases and J gave up 5 bases; unmatched junction bases: 6. Germline CDR1 and CDR2: MNHEY and SMNVEV (reference sequence). This CDR3 contains 14 residues. CDR3 amino acids: CASMGREGHNEQFF. The CDR3 DNA is TGTGCCAGCATGGGGCGGGAGGGCCACAATGAGCAGTTCTTC.

The CDR3 protein is CASSLKGDGNSPLHF. The CDR3 DNA reads as TGCGCCAGCAGCTTGAAAGGGGATGGGAATTCACCCCTCCACTTT. The rearrangement links TRBV5-1 to TRBJ1-6; D may be TRBD1 (5 bases). Germline-derived CDR1 and CDR2 are SGHRS and YFSETQ. CDR3 length equals 15 residues. Trimming removed 1 base from V and 7 bases from J, with 12 bases in between.